Listed below are T cell receptor beta chains from one sample, sequenced in a study of OX40 agonist ivuxolimab in advanced cancers. Produced via immunoSEQ multiplex PCR; TCRdb's table is partial and in-frame only. The sample has 30,000 to 45,000 clones, 80% to 95% seen once. The sequences come from CD4+ or CD8+ T cells sorted from blood, collected in a trial of the OX40 agonist ivuxolimab. The source of these receptors is an adult with an advanced solid tumor such as melanoma, head and neck, liver or kidney cancer. The CDR3 runs from the conserved cysteine through the conserved F or W. Fields, in order: D gene, clone size, J gene, V gene, CDR3 DNA, CDR3 protein. The D gene is left open where the match is weak. Rows may omit the clone size; those that give it use once, few, many or a size class.

NA,once,TRBJ2-3,TRBV6-5,TGTGCCAGCAGTTACTCGATAGTTGCCCGATCAGATACGCAGTATTTT,CASSYSIVARSDTQYF
NA,NA,TRBJ2-1,TRBV13,TGTGCCAGCAGCTTCCTGGGGTCCTACAATGAGCAGTTCTTC,CASSFLGSYNEQFF
NA,NA,TRBJ1-2,TRBV9,TGTGCCAGCAGCGTATCTCTTGGGCCCAACTATGGCTACACCTTC,CASSVSLGPNYGYTF
TRBD1,once,TRBJ1-1,TRBV4-1,TGCGCCAGCACCCAATCCGGGACAGCGAACACTGAAGCTTTCTTT,CASTQSGTANTEAFF
NA,NA,TRBJ2-1,TRBV28,TGTGCCAGCAACCCCGGAGGGGCGGGGAATGAGCAGTTCTTC,CASNPGGAGNEQFF
TRBD2,NA,TRBJ2-7,TRBV14,TGTGCCAGCAGTCCCCGGGGTAGCGGGGTAACCTACGAGCAGTACTTC,CASSPRGSGVTYEQYF
NA,NA,TRBJ1-1,TRBV28,TGTGCCAGCAGTCGTAGACTGGACACCTTGAACACTGAAGCTTTCTTT,CASSRRLDTLNTEAFF
NA,NA,TRBJ2-3,TRBV21-1,TGTGCCAGCAGCAGTGTAGTGAGGACAGATACGCAGTATTTT,CASSSVVRTDTQYF
TRBD1,NA,TRBJ2-1,TRBV19,TGTGCCAGTACTCCCGGGACAGGGTTAAACAATGAGCAGTTCTTC,CASTPGTGLNNEQFF
TRBD1,NA,TRBJ2-2,TRBV7-9,TGTGCCAGCAGCTTCATATCAGGGGGTGCAGGGGAGCTGTTTTTT,CASSFISGGAGELFF
TRBD1,NA,TRBJ2-7,TRBV7-8,TGTGCCAGCAGCCTCCGGGACAGGGTAACCCTCGAGCAGTACTTC,CASSLRDRVTLEQYF
NA,once,TRBJ1-4,TRBV4-1,TGCGCCAGCAGCCAAGGGGGACGGTATAATGAAAAACTGTTTTTT,CASSQGGRYNEKLFF
TRBD2,NA,TRBJ2-7,TRBV9,TGTGCCAGAAAACCGGGACTAGCGGGCGGCTACGAGCAGTACTTC,CARKPGLAGGYEQYF
TRBD1,NA,TRBJ2-1,TRBV25-1,TGTGCCAGCAGTCCGGGACAGGTAATTGATGAGCAGTTCTTC,CASSPGQVIDEQFF
NA,NA,TRBJ2-2,TRBV9,TGTGCCAGCAGCGCGAGGGACGCCACGGCCGGGGAGCTGTTTTTT,CASSARDATAGELFF
NA,NA,TRBJ1-1,TRBV11-3,TGTGCCAGCAGCTTAGGAAGGCAGGGCTTGGAGGATATGAACACTGAAGCTTTCTTT,CASSLGRQGLEDMNTEAFF
NA,NA,TRBJ1-1,TRBV7-2,TGTGCCAGCAGCTTAGGCTGGAACACTGAAGCTTTCTTT,CASSLGWNTEAFF